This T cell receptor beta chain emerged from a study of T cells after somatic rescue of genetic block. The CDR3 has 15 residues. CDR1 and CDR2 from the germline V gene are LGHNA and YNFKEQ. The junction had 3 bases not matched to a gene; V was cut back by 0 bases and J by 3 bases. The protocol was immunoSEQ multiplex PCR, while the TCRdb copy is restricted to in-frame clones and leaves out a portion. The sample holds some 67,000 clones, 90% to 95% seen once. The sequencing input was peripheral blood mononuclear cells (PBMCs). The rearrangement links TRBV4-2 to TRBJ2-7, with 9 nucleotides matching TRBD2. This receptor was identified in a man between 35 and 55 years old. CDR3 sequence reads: CASSQEETSGYEQYF. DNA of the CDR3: TGTGCCAGCAGCCAAGAAGAGACTAGCGGCTACGAGCAGTACTTC.